What follows are 31 T cell receptor beta chains derived from one specimen sequenced in a study of cytotoxic CD8 clonotypes in ibrutinib-treated CLL. Method: immunoSEQ multiplex PCR; TCRdb's copy keeps in-frame clones and lacks some. This sample has tens of thousands of clones, with roughly 60% found just once. Sequencing was performed on PBMCs, taken before ibrutinib treatment. These receptors all stem from a human donor with chronic lymphocytic leukemia.

The V gene is TRBV9, the J gene TRBJ2-1; 7 nucleotides match TRBD1. CDR3 length equals 17 residues. Germline loops: CDR1 SGDLS, CDR2 YYNGEE. V shed 3 bases and J 0 bases; nucleotides not matched to a gene: 9. The CDR3, as DNA: TGTGCCAGCAGCGCCCCTAGGACAGGCTTCTCCTACAATGAGCAGTTCTTC. Translated: CASSAPRTGFSYNEQFF.

CDR3 residues: CASSLRTSGSGNEQFF. In nucleotides, the CDR3 is TGCGCCAGCAGCTTGAGGACTAGCGGGAGTGGAAATGAGCAGTTCTTC. The chain links TRBV5-1 to TRBJ2-1; TRBD2 aligns across 13 bases. Germline loops: CDR1 SGHRS, CDR2 YFSETQ. V trimming: 1 base; J trimming: 7 bases; junction bases outside the gene matches: 5. The CDR3 is 16 amino acids.

This chain connects TRBV10-3 to TRBJ1-4, with D possibly TRBD1 on 6 matching bases. The CDR3 has 16 residues. V gave up 0 bases and J gave up 5 bases, with 13 bases separating them. Germline CDR1 and CDR2: ENHRY and SYGVKD. CDR3 sequence: CAISESGQLLNEKLFF. CDR3 nucleotide sequence: TGTGCCATCAGTGAGTCCGGACAGCTTCTAAATGAAAAACTGTTTTTT.

In regard to this clone: One junction end does not reproduce the germline sequence, and a read error may be involved. V gene TRBV4-2 combines with J gene TRBJ2-1; D call uncertain. Looked up from germline, CDR1 is LGHNA and CDR2 is YNFKEQ. CDR3 length: 16 residues. The CDR3 reads CASSQEDLSSYNGQFF. CDR3 bases: TGTGCCAGCAGCCAAGAAGACCTTAGCTCCTACAATGGGCAGTTCTTC.

V is TRBV5-1 and J is TRBJ1-1; D might be TRBD1 (6 bases). Trimming shortened V by 4 bases and J by 3 bases, and 16 bases separated the two germline ends. This CDR3 has 15 amino acids. In germline, CDR1 is SGHRS, CDR2 YFSETQ. CDR3 protein: CASSLQRQDYTEAFF. The DNA of the CDR3 is TGCGCCAGCAGCCTTCAACGACAGGACTACACTGAAGCTTTCTTT.

This clone was seen only once. This chain uses TRBV10-1 with TRBJ2-2; D is ambiguous. The V gene lost 6 bases and the J gene lost 5 bases, with 16 bases spanning the gap. The CDR3 is 15 residues long. Germline CDR1 reads WNHNN; CDR2 reads SYGVQD (reference sequence). The DNA for the CDR3 is TGCGCCAGCAGAACATTTGGGGTTATTACCGGGGAGCTGTTTTTT. Translation: CASRTFGVITGELFF.

The rearrangement uses TRBV5-1 and TRBJ2-1, with TRBD1 as a possible D gene (5 bases). The CDR3 sequence is 16 residues long. With 0 bases removed from V and 5 bases from J, the gap between germline ends came to 15 bases. Germline CDR1 is SGHRS and CDR2 is YFSETQ. The CDR3 DNA sequence: TGCGCCAGCAGCTTGGTTCCCGGACACACAGACAATGAGCAGTTCTTC. This encodes CASSLVPGHTDNEQFF.

This clone came up a few times. J is TRBJ2-1 and V is TRBV21-1; the table gives TRBD2 as D, unverified against the DNA. TRBV21-1 is a pseudogene locus. The CDR3 covers 16 residues. The CDR3 coding sequence is TGTGCCAGCAGCAAAGGTGGGACGGGGGACTACAATGAGCAGTTCTTC. It encodes CASSKGGTGDYNEQFF.

V usage is TRBV25-1 and J usage is TRBJ1-2; D possibly corresponds to TRBD1 (5 bases). The length of the CDR3 is 15 residues. Trimming shortened V by 5 bases and J by 7 bases, and 20 bases separated the two germline ends. The germline gives CDR1 MGHDK, CDR2 SYGVNS. The CDR3 loop reads CASSLPRGGVAGYTF. The CDR3 nucleotides read TGTGCCAGCAGTTTGCCTCGGGGGGGTGTGGCTGGCTACACCTTC.

The rearrangement joins TRBV7-2 to TRBJ2-7; the D gene is possibly TRBD2 (5 bases). Germline V gene sequence: CDR1 SGHTA, CDR2 FQGNSA. This CDR3 spans 13 amino acids. Trimming left V 0 bases short and J 7 bases short, with 10 bases between. CDR3 in DNA: TGTGCCAGCAGCTTAGCGAGGGCGAGGGAGCAGTACTTC. Translation: CASSLARAREQYF.

The rearrangement links TRBV4-1 to TRBJ1-5; 11 bases fit TRBD1. This CDR3 has 18 residues. Per the germline V gene, CDR1 is MGHRA and CDR2 is YSYEKL. The trim removed 2 bases at V and 4 bases at J, leaving 10 bases unmatched. In nucleotides, the CDR3 is TGCGCCAGCAGCCAATTTCCGGGACAGGGGGTCTGGAATCAGCCCCAGCATTTT. As protein: CASSQFPGQGVWNQPQHF.

The rearrangement joins TRBV7-6 to TRBJ2-7; a possible D gene is TRBD2 (6 bases). The V end lost 1 base, the J end lost 6 bases, and 16 bases lay between the germline ends. The CDR3 is 15 amino acids. CDR1 and CDR2 from the germline V gene are SGHVS and FNYEAQ. CDR3 protein: CASSLGWRDASEQYF. CDR3 coding DNA: TGTGCCAGCAGCTTAGGGTGGCGGGACGCTTCCGAGCAGTACTTC.

The chain employs TRBV6-1 and TRBJ1-4; a weak D match, TRBD1 (5 bases). CDR1 is MNHNS and CDR2 is SASEGT in the germline V gene. Trimming left V 8 bases short and J 5 bases short, with 15 bases between. This CDR3 contains 14 residues. The CDR3 DNA reads as TGTGCCAGCCTGGGGACGGTGAGGAATGAAAAACTGTTTTTT. This sequence encodes CASLGTVRNEKLFF.

This clone was seen only a few times. The genes are TRBV6-1 and TRBJ1-1, with TRBD1 as a possible D gene (6 bases). CDR1 and CDR2 from the germline V gene are MNHNS and SASEGT. CDR3 length: 14 residues. The germline V and J ends were trimmed by 8 bases and 2 bases, with 15 bases remaining between them. The DNA of the CDR3 is TGTGCCAGCTCAAACGGGGGCGGAAACACTGAAGCTTTCTTT. Protein product: CASSNGGGNTEAFF.

This chain connects TRBV10-1 to TRBJ2-7; D ambiguous. Looked up from germline, CDR1 is WNHNN and CDR2 is SYGVQD (reference sequence). The CDR3 contains 13 residues. V was pared by 0 bases and J by 3 bases, with 6 bases between. DNA for the CDR3: TGCGCCAGCAGTGAGTCGGGCAGCTACGAGCAGTACTTC. It is translated as CASSESGSYEQYF.

The chain uses TRBV5-5 and TRBJ2-2; the D gene is possibly TRBD1 (5 bases). Deletions cut 3 bases from V and 0 bases from J, with 15 bases between. This CDR3 has 17 amino acids. Germline CDR1 SGHKS, CDR2 YYEKEE (reference sequence). The CDR3: CASSYEDSPSNTGELFF. The DNA of the CDR3 is TGTGCCAGCAGCTACGAAGACAGCCCATCGAACACCGGGGAGCTGTTTTTT. The whole variable domain, filled in from reference TRBV5-5 and TRBJ2-2, reads DAGVTQSPTHLIKTRGQQVTLRCSPISGHKSVSWYQQVLGQGPQFIFQYYEKEERGRGNFPDRFSARQFPNYSSELNVNALLLGDSALYLCASSYEDSPSNTGELFFGEGSRLTVL.

The table lists this clone with a few counts. The chain employs TRBV2 and TRBJ1-2; D is unresolved. This CDR3 has 13 amino acids. The V end was cut by 11 bases, the J end by 2 bases, with 15 bases between. Germline V gene lookup returns CDR1 SNHLY and CDR2 FYNNEI. In DNA form, the CDR3 reads TGTGCCGGCCGGGGAGAGCTGAACTATGGCTACACCTTC. Translated: CAGRGELNYGYTF. The complete variable domain, with remaining parts taken from reference TRBV2 and TRBJ1-2, reads EPEVTQTPSHQVTQMGQEVILRCVPISNHLYFYWYRQILGQKVEFLVSFYNNEISEKSEIFDDQFSVERPDGSNFTLKIRSTKLEDSAMYFCAGRGELNYGYTFGSGTRLTVV.

This clone was observed a handful of times. The J gene is TRBJ2-3, the V gene TRBV5-1; D unresolved. Deletions cut 1 base from V and 0 bases from J, with 15 bases between. The CDR3 consists of 17 residues. Germline values: CDR1 SGHRS, CDR2 YFSETQ. CDR3 sequence (DNA): TGCGCCAGCAGCTTGCCCCCACCGGGCCGTAGCACAGATACGCAGTATTTT. Translating it yields CASSLPPPGRSTDTQYF.

The CDR3 DNA follows: TGTGCCAGCAGCTTAAACAGGGCCACCCGGACCCAGTACTTC. Residues: CASSLNRATRTQYF. The rearrangement uses TRBV11-3 and TRBJ2-5, with D possibly matching TRBD1 (6 bases). The V gene's germline CDR1 is SGHNT and CDR2 YENEEA. Deletions cut 2 bases from V and 7 bases from J, with 14 bases between. The CDR3 spans 14 residues.

This clone was counted a single time. The chain couples TRBV5-6 to TRBJ2-3; no reliable D call. Germline V gene sequence: CDR1 SGHDT, CDR2 YYEEEE. This CDR3 has 16 residues. Trimming cost V 0 bases and J 7 bases, with 18 bases left between them. This chain's CDR3 is CASSLAYRLGSYTQYF. CDR3 in DNA: TGTGCCAGCAGCTTGGCCTACAGACTCGGGTCGTATACGCAGTATTTT.

This clone was seen a few times. The chain recombines TRBV6-5 with TRBJ1-5, with D possibly matching TRBD1 (5 bases). The CDR3 totals 13 residues. V was pared by 6 bases and J by 5 bases, with 11 bases between. Germline assignment: CDR1 MNHEY and CDR2 SVGAGI. CDR3 protein: CASRPGAHQPQHF. For the CDR3, the DNA is TGTGCCAGCAGACCCGGGGCCCATCAGCCCCAGCATTTT.

The genes are TRBV6-5 and TRBJ2-7, with TRBD2 identical over 13 bases. V trimming: 6 bases; J trimming: 3 bases; junction bases outside the gene matches: 2. This CDR3 spans 14 amino acids. The germline CDR1 and CDR2 sequences are MNHEY and SVGAGI. The CDR3 loop is CASRRTSGGYEQYF. CDR3 DNA: TGTGCCAGCAGGCGGACTAGCGGGGGCTACGAGCAGTACTTC.

This clone has a single count. This chain uses TRBV5-1 with TRBJ2-7; TRBD2 is a possible D gene (6 bases). Trimming removed 0 bases at V and 4 bases at J, with 17 bases between. The germline CDR1 and CDR2 sequences are SGHRS and YFSETQ. This CDR3 region has 16 residues. The CDR3 DNA reads TGCGCCAGCAGCTTGGCCGGGGGTATAGCCCTTTACGAGCAGTACTTC. Its translation is CASSLAGGIALYEQYF.

The chain combines TRBV5-1 with TRBJ2-7; TRBD1 aligns across 8 bases. This CDR3 region has 15 residues. Germline lookup yields CDR1 SGHRS and CDR2 YFSETQ. Losses at the gene ends were 4 bases for V and 3 bases for J; bases not matched to a gene: 9. CDR3 sequence: CASSPQGAQGYEQYF. CDR3 DNA sequence: TGCGCCAGCAGCCCCCAGGGGGCGCAGGGCTACGAGCAGTACTTC.

The CDR3 nucleotides read TGTGCCAGCAGCAATCGGATGGGGGGAGGGCCGAATGAGCAGTTCTTC. Its protein product is CASSNRMGGGPNEQFF. This rearrangement joins TRBV11-1 to TRBJ2-1; 7 bases align to TRBD2. This CDR3 spans 16 amino acids. J gave up 7 bases and V 5 bases, and 14 bases lay outside the gene matches. Looked up from germline, CDR1 is SGHAT and CDR2 is FQDESV (reference sequence). The variable domain in full, with the rest retrieved from reference TRBV11-1 and TRBJ2-1, is EAEVAQSPRYKITEKSQAVAFWCDPISGHATLYWYRQILGQGPELLVQFQDESVVDDSQLPKDRFSAERLKGVDSTLKIQPAELGDSAMYLCASSNRMGGGPNEQFFGPGTRLTVL.

This sequence joins TRBV5-1 and TRBJ2-7, with D perhaps TRBD2 (7 bases). Germline V gene sequence: CDR1 SGHRS, CDR2 YFSETQ. CDR3 length equals 12 residues. The V and J ends lost 3 bases and 6 bases respectively, with 10 bases between them. The CDR3 nucleotides read TGCGCCAGCAGCTGGGGAGGGGGCGAGCAGTACTTC. Amino acids: CASSWGGGEQYF.

This clone was found a few times. The gene calls are TRBV28 and TRBJ2-3; 8 bases map to TRBD2. The germline CDR1 and CDR2 sequences are MDHEN and SYDVKM. CDR3 length equals 15 residues. Trimming took 6 bases from V and 3 from J; bases not matched to a gene: 8. The CDR3 loop is CASRPLAGFTDTQYF. The DNA for the CDR3 is TGTGCCAGCAGACCTCTAGCGGGCTTTACAGATACGCAGTATTTT.

This CDR3 is CASSFMGEGGYTF. The CDR3 DNA sequence: TGCGCCAGCAGCTTCATGGGGGAGGGTGGCTACACCTTC. The chain combines TRBV5-1 with TRBJ1-2, with D possibly TRBD1 on 5 matching bases. CDR1 and CDR2 from the germline V gene are SGHRS and YFSETQ. Trimming removed 2 bases at V and 7 bases at J, with 12 bases between. This CDR3 contains 13 residues.

The V call is TRBV7-6, the J call TRBJ2-7; D is perhaps TRBD1 (5 bases). The V end lost 4 bases, the J end lost 3 bases, and 13 bases lay between the germline ends. Germline V gives CDR1 SGHVS, CDR2 FNYEAQ. CDR3 length: 14 amino acids. The CDR3 coding sequence is TGTGCCAGCAGCTATCAAGGGGTTGGCTACGAGCAGTACTTC. Translating it yields CASSYQGVGYEQYF.

The chain employs TRBV9 and TRBJ1-1; 7 nucleotides align to TRBD1. CDR1 SGDLS and CDR2 YYNGEE come from the germline V gene. The V segment lost 0 bases and the J segment 0 bases; nucleotides outside the gene matches: 8. The CDR3 length is 17 residues. This chain's CDR3 is CASSVGGSGQLNTEAFF. The CDR3 region has the DNA TGTGCCAGCAGCGTAGGGGGCTCGGGACAGCTGAACACTGAAGCTTTCTTT.

V usage is TRBV7-9 and J usage is TRBJ2-3; no clear D gene. The V gene lost 3 bases and the J gene lost 5 bases, with 9 bases spanning the gap. This CDR3 is built from 13 residues. From germline, CDR1 is SEHNR and CDR2 FQNEAQ (reference sequence). The CDR3 sequence: CASSFLTEDTQYF. The CDR3 bases are TGTGCCAGCAGCTTTTTAACAGAAGATACGCAGTATTTT.